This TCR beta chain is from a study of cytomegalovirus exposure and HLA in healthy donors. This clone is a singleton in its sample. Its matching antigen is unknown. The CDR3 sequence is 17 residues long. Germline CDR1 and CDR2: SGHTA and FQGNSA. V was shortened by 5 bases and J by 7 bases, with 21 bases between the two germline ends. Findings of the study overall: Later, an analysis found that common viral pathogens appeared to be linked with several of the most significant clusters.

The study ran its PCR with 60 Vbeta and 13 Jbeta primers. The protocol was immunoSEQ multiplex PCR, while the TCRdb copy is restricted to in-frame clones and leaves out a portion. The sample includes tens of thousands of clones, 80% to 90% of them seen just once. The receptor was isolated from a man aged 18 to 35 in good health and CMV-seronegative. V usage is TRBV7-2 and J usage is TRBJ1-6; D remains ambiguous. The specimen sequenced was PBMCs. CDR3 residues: CASSPSLREGLNSPLHF. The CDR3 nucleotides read TGTGCCAGCAGCCCAAGCCTTAGGGAGGGTTTGAATTCACCCCTCCACTTT.